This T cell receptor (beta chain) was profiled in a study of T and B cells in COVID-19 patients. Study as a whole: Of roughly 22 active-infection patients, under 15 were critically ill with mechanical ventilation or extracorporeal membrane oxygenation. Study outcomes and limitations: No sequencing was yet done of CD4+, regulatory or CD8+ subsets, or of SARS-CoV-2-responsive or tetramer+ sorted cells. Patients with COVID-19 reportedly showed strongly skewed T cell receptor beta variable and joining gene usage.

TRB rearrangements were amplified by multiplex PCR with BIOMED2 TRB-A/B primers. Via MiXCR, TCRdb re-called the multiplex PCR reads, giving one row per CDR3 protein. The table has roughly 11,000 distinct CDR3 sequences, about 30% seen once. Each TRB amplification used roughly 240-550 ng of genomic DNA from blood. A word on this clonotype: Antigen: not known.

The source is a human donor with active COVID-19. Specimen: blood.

CDR3 protein: CASRQGSGNTIYF. DNA for the CDR3: TGTGCCAGCAGACAGGGCTCTGGAAACACCATATATTTT. J is TRBJ1-3 and V is TRBV6-1, with D maybe TRBD1 (6 bases). Germline CDR1 reads MNHNS; CDR2 reads SASEGT. The germline V and J ends were trimmed by 6 bases and 0 bases, with 6 bases remaining between them. The CDR3 has 13 residues.